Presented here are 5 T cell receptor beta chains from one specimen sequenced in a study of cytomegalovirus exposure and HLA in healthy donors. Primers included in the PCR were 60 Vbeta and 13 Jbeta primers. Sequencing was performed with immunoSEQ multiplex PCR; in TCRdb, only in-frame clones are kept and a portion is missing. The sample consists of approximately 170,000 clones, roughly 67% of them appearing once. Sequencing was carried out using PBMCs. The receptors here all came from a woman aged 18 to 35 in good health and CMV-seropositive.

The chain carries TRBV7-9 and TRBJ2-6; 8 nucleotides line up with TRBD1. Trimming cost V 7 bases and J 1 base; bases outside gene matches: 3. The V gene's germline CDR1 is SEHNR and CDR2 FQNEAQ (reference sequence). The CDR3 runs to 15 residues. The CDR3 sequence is CASTRTGSGANVLTF. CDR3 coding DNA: TGTGCCAGCACCCGGACAGGGTCTGGGGCCAACGTCCTGACTTTC. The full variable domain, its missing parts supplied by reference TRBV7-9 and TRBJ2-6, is DTGVSQNPRHKITKRGQNVTFRCDPISEHNRLYWYRQTLGQGPEFLTYFQNEAQLEKSRLLSDRFSAERPKGSFSTLEIQRTEQGDSAMYLCASTRTGSGANVLTFGAGSRLTVL.

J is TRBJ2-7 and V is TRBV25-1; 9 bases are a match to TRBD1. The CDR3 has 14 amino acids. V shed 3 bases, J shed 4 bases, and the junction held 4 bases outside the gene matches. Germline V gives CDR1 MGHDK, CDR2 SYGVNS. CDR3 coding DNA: TGTGCCAGCAGTGACCTGGGACAGGGATACGAGCAGTACTTC. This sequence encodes CASSDLGQGYEQYF.

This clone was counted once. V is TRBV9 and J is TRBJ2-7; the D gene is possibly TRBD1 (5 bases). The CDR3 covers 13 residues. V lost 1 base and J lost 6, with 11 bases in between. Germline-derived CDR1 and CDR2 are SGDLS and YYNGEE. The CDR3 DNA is TGTGCCAGCAGCGTATCAACAGGAACCGAGCAGTACTTC. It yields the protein CASSVSTGTEQYF.

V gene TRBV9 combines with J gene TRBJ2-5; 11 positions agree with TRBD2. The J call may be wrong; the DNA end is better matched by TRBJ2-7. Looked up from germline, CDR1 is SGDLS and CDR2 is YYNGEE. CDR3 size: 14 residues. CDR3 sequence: CASSLSGGAYEQYF. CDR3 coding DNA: TGTGCCAGCAGTCTTAGCGGGGGGGCCTACGAGCAGTACTTC.

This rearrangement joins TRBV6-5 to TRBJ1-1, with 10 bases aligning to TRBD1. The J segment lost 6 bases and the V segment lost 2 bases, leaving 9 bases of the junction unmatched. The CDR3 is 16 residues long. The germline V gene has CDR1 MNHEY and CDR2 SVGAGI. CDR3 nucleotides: TGTGCCAGCAGTTACAGGTCGACAGGGGGCCGGGCTGAAGCTTTCTTT. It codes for CASSYRSTGGRAEAFF.